This T cell receptor (beta chain) came from a study of CXCR3-negative and CXCR3-positive naive CD8 T cells. Findings of the study overall: CXCR3 expression dropped partially after cryopreservation, and most assays relied on fresh PBMCs.

The CDR3 runs to 15 residues. Germline CDR1 reads SGDLS; CDR2 reads YYNGEE. In preparing the TRB cDNA libraries, 5' RACE with UMI labels was used. Following a re-call of the 5' RACE reads, TCRdb has one entry per CDR3 protein and lacks DNA. Its table lists approximately 41,000 distinct CDR3 sequences. With respect to this clonotype: Its cognate antigen is unknown.

The V call is TRBV9, the J call TRBJ2-3; TCRdb proposes TRBD1, but this gene call is untestable without DNA. The TCR sequence derives from a human donor in good health. Some clones in this sample may be carry-over from other donors' samples. The sample comprised memory CD8+ T cells from blood. The CDR3 reads CASSAWTGVTDTQYF.